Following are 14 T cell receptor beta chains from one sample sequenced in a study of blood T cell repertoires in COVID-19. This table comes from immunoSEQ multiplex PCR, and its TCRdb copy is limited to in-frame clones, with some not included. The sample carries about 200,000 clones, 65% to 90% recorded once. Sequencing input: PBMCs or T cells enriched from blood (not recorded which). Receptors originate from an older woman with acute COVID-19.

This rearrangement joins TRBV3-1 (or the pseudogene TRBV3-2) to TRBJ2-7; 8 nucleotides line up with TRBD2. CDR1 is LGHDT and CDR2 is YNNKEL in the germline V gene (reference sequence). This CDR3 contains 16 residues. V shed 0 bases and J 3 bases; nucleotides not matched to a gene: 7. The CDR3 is CASSQDWASGLYEQYF. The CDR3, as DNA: TGTGCCAGCAGCCAAGATTGGGCTAGCGGGCTCTACGAGCAGTACTTC.

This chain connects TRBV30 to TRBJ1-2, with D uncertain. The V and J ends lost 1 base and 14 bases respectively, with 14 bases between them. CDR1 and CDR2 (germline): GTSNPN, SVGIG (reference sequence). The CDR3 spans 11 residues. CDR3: CAWSDNIGRTF. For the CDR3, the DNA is TGTGCCTGGAGTGATAATATTGGGCGAACCTTC.

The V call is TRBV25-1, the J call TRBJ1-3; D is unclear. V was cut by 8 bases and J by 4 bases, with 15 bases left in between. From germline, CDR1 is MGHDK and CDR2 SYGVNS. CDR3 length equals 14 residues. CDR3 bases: TGTGCCAGCCTGCCTTCAGAACTAGGAAACACCATATATTTT. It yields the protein CASLPSELGNTIYF.

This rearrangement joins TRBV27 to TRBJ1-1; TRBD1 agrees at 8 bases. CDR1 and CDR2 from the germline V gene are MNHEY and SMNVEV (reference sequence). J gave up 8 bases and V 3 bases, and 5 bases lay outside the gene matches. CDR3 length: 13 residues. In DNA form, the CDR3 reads TGTGCCAGCAGTTTCGCAGGGGGCTTCGAAGCTTTCTTT. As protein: CASSFAGGFEAFF.

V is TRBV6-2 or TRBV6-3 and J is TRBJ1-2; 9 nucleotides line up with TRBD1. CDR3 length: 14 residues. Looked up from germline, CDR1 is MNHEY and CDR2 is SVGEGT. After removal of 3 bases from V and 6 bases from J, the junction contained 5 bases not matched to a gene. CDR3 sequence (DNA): TGTGCCAGCAGTTATACAGGGGGCAATGATGGCTACACCTTC. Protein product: CASSYTGGNDGYTF.

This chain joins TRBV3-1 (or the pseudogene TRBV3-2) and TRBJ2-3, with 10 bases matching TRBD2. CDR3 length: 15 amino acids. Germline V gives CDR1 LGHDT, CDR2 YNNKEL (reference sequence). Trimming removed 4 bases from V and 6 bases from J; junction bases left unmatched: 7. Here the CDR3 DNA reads TGTGCCAGCAGCCGGTCTGGAGCGGGGGGGGATACGCAGTATTTT. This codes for CASSRSGAGGDTQYF.

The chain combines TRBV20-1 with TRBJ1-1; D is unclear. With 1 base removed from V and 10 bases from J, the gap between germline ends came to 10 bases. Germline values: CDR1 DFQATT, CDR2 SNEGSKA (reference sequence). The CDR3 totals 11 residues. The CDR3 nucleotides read TGCAGTGCTAGAGGTCTCCGGGGAGCTTTCTTT. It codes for CSARGLRGAFF.

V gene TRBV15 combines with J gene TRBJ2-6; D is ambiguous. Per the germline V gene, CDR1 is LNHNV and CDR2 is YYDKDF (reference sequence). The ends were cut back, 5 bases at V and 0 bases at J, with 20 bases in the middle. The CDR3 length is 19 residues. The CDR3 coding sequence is TGTGCCACCAGCCCACGTGTAATCAGGTTGAGCTCTGGGGCCAACGTCCTGACTTTC. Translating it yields CATSPRVIRLSSGANVLTF.

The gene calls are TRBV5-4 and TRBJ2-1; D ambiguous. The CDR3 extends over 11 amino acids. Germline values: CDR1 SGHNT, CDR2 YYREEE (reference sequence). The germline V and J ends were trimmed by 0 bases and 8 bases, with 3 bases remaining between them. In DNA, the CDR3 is TGTGCCAGCAGCTTGGCGGATGAGCAGTTCTTC. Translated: CASSLADEQFF. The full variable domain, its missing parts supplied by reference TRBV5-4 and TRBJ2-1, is ETGVTQSPTHLIKTRGQQVTLRCSSQSGHNTVSWYQQALGQGPQFIFQYYREEENGRGNFPPRFSGLQFPNYSSELNVNALELDDSALYLCASSLADEQFFGPGTRLTVL.

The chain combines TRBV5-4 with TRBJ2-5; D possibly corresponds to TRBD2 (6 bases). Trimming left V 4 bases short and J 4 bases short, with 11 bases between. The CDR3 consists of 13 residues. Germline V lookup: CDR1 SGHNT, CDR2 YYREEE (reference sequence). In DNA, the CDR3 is TGTGCCAGCAGCCCGGTGGGACTAGAGACCCAGTACTTC. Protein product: CASSPVGLETQYF.

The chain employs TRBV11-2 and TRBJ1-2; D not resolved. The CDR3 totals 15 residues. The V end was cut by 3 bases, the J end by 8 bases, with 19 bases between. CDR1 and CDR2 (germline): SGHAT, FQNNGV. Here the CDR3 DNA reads TGTGCCAGCAGCTTGCGGAGCCTTACCCCTTTGGGCTACACCTTC. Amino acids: CASSLRSLTPLGYTF.

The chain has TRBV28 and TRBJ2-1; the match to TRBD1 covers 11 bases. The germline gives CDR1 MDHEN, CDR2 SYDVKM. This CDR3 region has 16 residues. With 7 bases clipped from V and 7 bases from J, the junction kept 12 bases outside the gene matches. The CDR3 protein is CASTTPRDRGMNEQFF. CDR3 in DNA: TGTGCCAGCACCACCCCCCGGGACAGGGGGATGAATGAGCAGTTCTTC.

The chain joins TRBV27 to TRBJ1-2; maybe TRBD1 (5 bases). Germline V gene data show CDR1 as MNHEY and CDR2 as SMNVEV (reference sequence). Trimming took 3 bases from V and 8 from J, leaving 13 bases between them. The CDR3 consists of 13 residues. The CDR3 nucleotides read TGTGCCAGCAGTTTTGGGGCCTCGGAAGGCTACACCTTC. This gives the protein CASSFGASEGYTF.

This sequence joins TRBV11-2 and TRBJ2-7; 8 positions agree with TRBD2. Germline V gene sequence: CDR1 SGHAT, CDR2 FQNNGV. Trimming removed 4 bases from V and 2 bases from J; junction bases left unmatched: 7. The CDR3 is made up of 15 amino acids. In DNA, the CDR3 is TGTGCCAGCAGCTCCACGGGGGGGAAGACCTACGAGCAGTACGTC. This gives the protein CASSSTGGKTYEQYV.